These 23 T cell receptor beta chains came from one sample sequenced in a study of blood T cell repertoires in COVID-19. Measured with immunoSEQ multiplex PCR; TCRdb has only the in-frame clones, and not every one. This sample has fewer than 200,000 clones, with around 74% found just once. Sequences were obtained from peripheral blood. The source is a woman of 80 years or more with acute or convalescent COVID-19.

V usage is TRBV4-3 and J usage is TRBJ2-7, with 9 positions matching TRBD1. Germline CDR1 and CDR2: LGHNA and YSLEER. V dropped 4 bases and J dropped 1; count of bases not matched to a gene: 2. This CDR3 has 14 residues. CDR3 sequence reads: CASSLGTGSYEQYF. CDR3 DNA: TGCGCCAGCAGCCTAGGGACAGGGTCCTACGAGCAGTACTTC.

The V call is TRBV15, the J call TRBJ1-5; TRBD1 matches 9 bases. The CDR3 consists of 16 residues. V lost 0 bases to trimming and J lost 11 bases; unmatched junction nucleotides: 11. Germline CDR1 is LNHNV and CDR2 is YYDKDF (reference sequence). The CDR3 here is CATSRDRGQGGGSQHF. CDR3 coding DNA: TGTGCCACCAGCAGAGATCGGGGACAGGGTGGGGGGTCCCAGCATTTT.

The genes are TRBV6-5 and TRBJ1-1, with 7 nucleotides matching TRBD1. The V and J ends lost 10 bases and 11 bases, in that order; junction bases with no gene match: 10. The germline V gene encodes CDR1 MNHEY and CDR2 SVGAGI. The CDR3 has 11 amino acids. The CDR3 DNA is TGTGCCATCTCCAGGGGGGCTGGTGCTTTCTTT. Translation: CAISRGAGAFF.

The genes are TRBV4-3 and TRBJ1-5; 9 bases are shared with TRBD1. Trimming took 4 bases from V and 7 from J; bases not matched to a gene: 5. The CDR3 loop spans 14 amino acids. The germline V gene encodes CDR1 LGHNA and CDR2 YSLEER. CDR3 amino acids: CASSPGQGGQPQHF. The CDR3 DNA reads TGCGCCAGCAGCCCGGGACAGGGCGGACAGCCCCAGCATTTT.

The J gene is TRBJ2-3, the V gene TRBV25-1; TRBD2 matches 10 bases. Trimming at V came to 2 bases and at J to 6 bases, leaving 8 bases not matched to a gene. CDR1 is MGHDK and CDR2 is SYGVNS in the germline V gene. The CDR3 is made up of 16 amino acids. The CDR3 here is CASSEGLAEAQDTQYF. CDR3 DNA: TGTGCCAGCAGTGAAGGACTAGCGGAGGCCCAGGATACGCAGTATTTT.

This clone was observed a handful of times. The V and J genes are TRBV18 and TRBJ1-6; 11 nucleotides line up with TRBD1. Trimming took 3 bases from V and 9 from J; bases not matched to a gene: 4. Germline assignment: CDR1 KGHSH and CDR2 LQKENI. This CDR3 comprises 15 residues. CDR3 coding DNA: TGTGCCAGCTCACCCTCTGGACAGGGGGCTTCACCCCTCCACTTT. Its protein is CASSPSGQGASPLHF.

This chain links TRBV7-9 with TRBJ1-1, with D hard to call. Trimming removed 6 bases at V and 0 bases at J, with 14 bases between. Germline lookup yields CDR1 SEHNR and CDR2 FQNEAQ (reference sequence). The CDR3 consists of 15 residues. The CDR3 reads CASSPAGTVNTEAFF. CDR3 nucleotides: TGTGCCAGCAGTCCAGCCGGAACAGTGAACACTGAAGCTTTCTTT.

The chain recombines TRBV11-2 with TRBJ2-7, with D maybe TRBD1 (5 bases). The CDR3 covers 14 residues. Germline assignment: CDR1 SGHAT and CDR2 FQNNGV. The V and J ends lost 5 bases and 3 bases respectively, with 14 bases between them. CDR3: CASSTRQKLYEQYF. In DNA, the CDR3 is TGTGCCAGCAGCACCCGACAGAAACTCTACGAGCAGTACTTC.

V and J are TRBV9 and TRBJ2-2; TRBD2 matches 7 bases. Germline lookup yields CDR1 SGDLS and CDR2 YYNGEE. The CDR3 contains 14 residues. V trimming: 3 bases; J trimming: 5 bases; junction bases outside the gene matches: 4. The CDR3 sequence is CASSETSRTGELFF. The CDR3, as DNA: TGTGCCAGCAGCGAGACTAGCCGGACCGGGGAGCTGTTTTTT.

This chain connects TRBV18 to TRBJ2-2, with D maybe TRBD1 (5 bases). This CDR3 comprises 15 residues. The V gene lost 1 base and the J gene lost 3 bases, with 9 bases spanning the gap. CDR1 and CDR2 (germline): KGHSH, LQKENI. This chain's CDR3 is CASSPLDSHTGELFF. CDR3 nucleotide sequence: TGTGCCAGCTCACCACTTGACAGCCACACCGGGGAGCTGTTTTTT. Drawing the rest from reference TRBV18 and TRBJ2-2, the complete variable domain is NAGVMQNPRHLVRRRGQEARLRCSPMKGHSHVYWYRQLPEEGLKFMVYLQKENIIDESGMPKERFSAEFPKEGPSILRIQQVVRGDSAAYFCASSPLDSHTGELFFGEGSRLTVL.

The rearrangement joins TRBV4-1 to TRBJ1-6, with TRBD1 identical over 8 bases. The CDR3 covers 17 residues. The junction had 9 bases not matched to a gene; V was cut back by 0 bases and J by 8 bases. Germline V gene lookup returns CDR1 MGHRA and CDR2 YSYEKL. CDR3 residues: CASSQDLQGAPDSPLHF. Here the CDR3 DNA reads TGCGCCAGCAGCCAAGATTTGCAGGGGGCGCCGGATTCACCCCTCCACTTT.

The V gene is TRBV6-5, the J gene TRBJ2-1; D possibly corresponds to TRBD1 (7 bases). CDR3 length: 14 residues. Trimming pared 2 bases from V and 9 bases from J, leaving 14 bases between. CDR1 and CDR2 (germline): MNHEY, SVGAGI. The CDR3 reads CASSYAGQGGEQFF. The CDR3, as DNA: TGTGCCAGCAGTTACGCCGGGCAGGGGGGTGAGCAGTTCTTC.

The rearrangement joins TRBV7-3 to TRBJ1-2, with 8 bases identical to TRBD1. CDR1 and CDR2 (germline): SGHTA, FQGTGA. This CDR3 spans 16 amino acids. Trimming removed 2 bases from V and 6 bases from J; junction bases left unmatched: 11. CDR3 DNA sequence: TGTGCCAGCAGCTTAGGATCCGCAGGGGGCTTAGATGGCTACACCTTC. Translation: CASSLGSAGGLDGYTF.

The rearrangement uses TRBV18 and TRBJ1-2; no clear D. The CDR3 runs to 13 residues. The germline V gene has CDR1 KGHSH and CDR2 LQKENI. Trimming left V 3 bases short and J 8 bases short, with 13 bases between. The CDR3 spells CASSPAPLSGYTF. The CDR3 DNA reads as TGTGCCAGCTCACCGGCACCTTTGTCGGGCTACACCTTC.

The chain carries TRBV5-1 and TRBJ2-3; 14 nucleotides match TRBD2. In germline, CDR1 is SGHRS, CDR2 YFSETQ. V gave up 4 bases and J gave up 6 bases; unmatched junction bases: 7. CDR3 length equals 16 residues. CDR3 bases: TGCGCCAGCAGCCCTGGGACTAGCGGGAGATCCGATACGCAGTATTTT. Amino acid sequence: CASSPGTSGRSDTQYF.

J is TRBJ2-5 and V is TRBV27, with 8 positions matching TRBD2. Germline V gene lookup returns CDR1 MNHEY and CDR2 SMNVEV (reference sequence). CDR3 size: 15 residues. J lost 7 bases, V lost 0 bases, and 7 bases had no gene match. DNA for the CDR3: TGTGCCAGCAGTTTATCTCGGGAGGGCCGTGGGACCCAGTACTTC. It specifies CASSLSREGRGTQYF.

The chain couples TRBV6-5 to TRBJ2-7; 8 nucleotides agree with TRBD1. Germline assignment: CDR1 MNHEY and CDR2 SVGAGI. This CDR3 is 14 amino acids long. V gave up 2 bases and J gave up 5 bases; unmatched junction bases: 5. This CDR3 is CASSYEQGVHEQYF. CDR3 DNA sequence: TGTGCCAGCAGTTACGAACAGGGGGTACACGAGCAGTACTTC.

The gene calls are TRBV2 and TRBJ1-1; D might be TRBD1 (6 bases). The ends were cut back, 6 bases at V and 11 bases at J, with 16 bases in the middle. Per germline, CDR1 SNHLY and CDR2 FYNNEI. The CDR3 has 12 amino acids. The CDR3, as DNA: TGTGCCAGCAGGGAGGGGGGGGCTGGTGCTTTCTTT. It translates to CASREGGAGAFF.

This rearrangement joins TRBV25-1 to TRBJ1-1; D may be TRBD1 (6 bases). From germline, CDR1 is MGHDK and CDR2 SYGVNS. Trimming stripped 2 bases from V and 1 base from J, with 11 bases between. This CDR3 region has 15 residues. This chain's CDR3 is CASSEPGQTNTEAFF. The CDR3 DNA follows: TGTGCCAGCAGTGAACCGGGACAAACGAACACTGAAGCTTTCTTT.

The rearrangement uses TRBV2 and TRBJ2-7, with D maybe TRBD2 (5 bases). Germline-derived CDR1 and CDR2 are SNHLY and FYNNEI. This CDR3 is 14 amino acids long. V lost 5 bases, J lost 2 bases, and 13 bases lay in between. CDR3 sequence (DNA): TGTGCCAGCAGTCCCGGATGGGAGCCCTACGAGCAGTACTTC. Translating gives CASSPGWEPYEQYF.

The CDR3 loop is CASSYRGGQETQYF. CDR3 DNA: TGTGCCAGCAGTTATCGGGGAGGGCAAGAGACCCAGTACTTC. V and J are TRBV6-5 and TRBJ2-5; TRBD2 agrees at 7 bases. The germline V gene has CDR1 MNHEY and CDR2 SVGAGI. This CDR3 has 14 residues. The V and J ends lost 3 bases and 2 bases, in that order; junction bases with no gene match: 3.

The CDR3 coding sequence is TGTGCCAGCAGAACAGCGGGAGGCACAGGACACGGGGAGCTGTTTTTT. Its protein is CASRTAGGTGHGELFF. This chain joins TRBV3-1 (or the pseudogene TRBV3-2) and TRBJ2-2; TRBD2 matches 9 bases. The V segment lost 6 bases and the J segment 7 bases; nucleotides outside the gene matches: 12. This CDR3 spans 16 amino acids. Per germline, CDR1 LGHDT and CDR2 YNNKEL (reference sequence).

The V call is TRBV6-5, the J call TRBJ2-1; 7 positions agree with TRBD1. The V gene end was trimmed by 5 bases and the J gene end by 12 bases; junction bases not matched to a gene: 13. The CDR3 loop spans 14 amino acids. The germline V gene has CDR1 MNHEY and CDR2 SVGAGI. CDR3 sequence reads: CASSPGQFYGGQFF. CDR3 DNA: TGTGCCAGCAGTCCGGGACAGTTTTACGGTGGGCAGTTCTTC.